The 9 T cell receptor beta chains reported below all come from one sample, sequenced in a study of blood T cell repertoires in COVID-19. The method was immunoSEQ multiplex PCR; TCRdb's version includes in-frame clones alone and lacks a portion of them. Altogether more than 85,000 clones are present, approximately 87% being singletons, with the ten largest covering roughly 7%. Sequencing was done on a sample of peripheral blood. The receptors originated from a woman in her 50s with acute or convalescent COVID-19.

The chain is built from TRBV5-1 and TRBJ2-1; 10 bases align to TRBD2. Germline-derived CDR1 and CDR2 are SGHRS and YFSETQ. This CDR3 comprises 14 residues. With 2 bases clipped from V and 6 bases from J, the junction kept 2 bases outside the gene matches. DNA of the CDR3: TGCGCCAGCAGCTTAGCGGGGGGGCCCAATGAGCAGTTCTTC. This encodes CASSLAGGPNEQFF.

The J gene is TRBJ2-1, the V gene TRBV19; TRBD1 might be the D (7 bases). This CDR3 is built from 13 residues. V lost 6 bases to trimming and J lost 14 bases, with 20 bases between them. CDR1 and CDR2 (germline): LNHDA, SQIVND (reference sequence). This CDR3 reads CASRPGDRDTEFF. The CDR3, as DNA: TGTGCCAGTAGACCGGGAGACAGGGATACGGAGTTCTTC.

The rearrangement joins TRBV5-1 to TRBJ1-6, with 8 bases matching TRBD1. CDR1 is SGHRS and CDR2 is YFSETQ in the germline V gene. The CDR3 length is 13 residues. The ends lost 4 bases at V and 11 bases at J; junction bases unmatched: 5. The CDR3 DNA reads TGCGCCAGCAGCCTTGGACAGGGAACACCCCTCCACTTT. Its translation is CASSLGQGTPLHF. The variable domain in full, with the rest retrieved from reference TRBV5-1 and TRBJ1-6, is KAGVTQTPRYLIKTRGQQVTLSCSPISGHRSVSWYQQTPGQGLQFLFEYFSETQRNKGNFPGRFSGRQFSNSRSEMNVSTLELGDSALYLCASSLGQGTPLHFGNGTRLTVT.

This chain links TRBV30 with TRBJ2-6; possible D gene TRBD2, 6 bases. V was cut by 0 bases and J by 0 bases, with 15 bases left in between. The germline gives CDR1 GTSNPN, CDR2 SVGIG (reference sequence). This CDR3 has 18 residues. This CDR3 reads CAWSVRRTTLSGANVLTF. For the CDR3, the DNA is TGTGCCTGGAGTGTACGAAGGACTACCCTCTCTGGGGCCAACGTCCTGACTTTC. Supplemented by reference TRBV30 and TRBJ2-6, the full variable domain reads SQTIHQWPATLVQPVGSPLSLECTVEGTSNPNLYWYRQAAGRGLQLLFYSVGIGQISSEVPQNLSASRPQDRQFILSSKKLLLSDSGFYLCAWSVRRTTLSGANVLTFGAGSRLTVL.

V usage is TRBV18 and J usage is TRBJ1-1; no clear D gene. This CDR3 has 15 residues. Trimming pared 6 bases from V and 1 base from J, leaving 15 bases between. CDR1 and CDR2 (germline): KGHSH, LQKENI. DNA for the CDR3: TGTGCCAGCTCCCCCTCAGGAAGTACGAACACTGAAGCTTTCTTT. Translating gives CASSPSGSTNTEAFF.

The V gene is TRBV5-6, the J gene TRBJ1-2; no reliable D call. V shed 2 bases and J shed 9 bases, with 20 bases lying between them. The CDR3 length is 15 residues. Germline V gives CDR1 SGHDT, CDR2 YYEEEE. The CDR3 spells CASSFRGIPVGRYTF. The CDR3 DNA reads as TGTGCCAGCAGCTTTAGAGGGATCCCCGTAGGTCGCTACACCTTC. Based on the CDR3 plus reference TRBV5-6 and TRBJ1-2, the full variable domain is DAGVTQSPTHLIKTRGQQVTLRCSPKSGHDTVSWYQQALGQGPQFIFQYYEEEERQRGNFPDRFSGHQFPNYSSELNVNALLLGDSALYLCASSFRGIPVGRYTFGSGTRLTVV.

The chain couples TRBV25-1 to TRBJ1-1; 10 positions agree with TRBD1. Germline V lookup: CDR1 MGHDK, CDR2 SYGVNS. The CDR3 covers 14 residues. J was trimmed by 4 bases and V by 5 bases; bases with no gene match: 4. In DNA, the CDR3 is TGTGCCAGCAGTCCCGGACAGGGGGGCACTGAAGCTTTCTTT. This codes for CASSPGQGGTEAFF.

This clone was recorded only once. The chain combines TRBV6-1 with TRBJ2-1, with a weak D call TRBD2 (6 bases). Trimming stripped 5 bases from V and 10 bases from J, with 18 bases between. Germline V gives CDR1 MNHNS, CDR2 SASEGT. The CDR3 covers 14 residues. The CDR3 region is CASSSTGTPTEQFF. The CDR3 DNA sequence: TGTGCCAGCAGTTCCACCGGGACTCCCACGGAGCAGTTCTTC.

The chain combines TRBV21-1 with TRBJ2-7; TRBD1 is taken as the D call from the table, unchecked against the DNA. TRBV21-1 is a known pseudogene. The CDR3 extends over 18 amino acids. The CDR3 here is CASSKSGGAVSHRYEQYF. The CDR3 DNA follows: TGTGCCAGCAGCAAATCAGGTGGGGCAGTTTCCCACCGATACGAGCAGTACTTC.